This TCR beta chain was found in a study of T cells after yellow fever vaccination. The study's findings and limits: Though it reached lower strength, the secondary response hit its peak faster, day 5 versus 15. A small proportion of clonotypes was detected in both the CD4 and CD8 compartments. Clones that expanded after primary vaccination mostly reappeared after the booster (roughly 97% CD4, around 87% CD8).

This clonotype was detected a few times. The antigen is undetermined. UMIs were added to TCR cDNA along with a universal primer site when it was made by 5'RACE template switching. Each CDR3 protein gets one entry after TCRdb re-called the 5' RACE reads with MiXCR. The table shows 300,000 to 400,000 distinct CDR3 sequences, with 8.7% occurring only once. Trimming left V 4 bases short and J 0 bases short, with 5 bases between. The CDR3 has 13 residues. In germline, CDR1 is SGHRS, CDR2 YFSETQ. The receptor's source is a man aged 18 to 35 who received the YFV17D yellow fever vaccine. The chain combines TRBV5-1 with TRBJ1-3; the D is unclear. The sample was PBMCs, taken on the day of the first yellow fever vaccination. The CDR3 loop is CASSALSGNTIYF. The CDR3 DNA reads TGCGCCAGCAGCGCCCTCTCTGGAAACACCATATATTTT.